This T cell receptor (beta chain) was captured by sequencing in a study of OX40 agonist ivuxolimab in advanced cancers. The repertoire was sequenced with immunoSEQ multiplex PCR; TCRdb's copy has only in-frame clones and lacks some. The repertoire holds about 55,000 clones, 85% to 90% seen once, with approximately 6.6% in the top ten. This CDR3 region has 11 residues. Looked up from germline, CDR1 is MDHEN and CDR2 is SYDVKM. V was trimmed by 7 bases and J by 1 base, leaving 4 bases between them. The sample in question was CD4+ or CD8+ T cells sorted from blood, obtained in a trial of the OX40 agonist ivuxolimab. The rearrangement uses TRBV28 and TRBJ1-1; D not certain. This sequence was found in an adult with an advanced solid tumor such as melanoma, head and neck, liver or kidney cancer. CDR3 DNA: TGTGCCAGCACCCGGAACACTGAAGCTTTCTTT. Translated: CASTRNTEAFF.